Following are 29 T cell receptor beta chains from one sample sequenced in a study of T cells in tuberculosis. The method was immunoSEQ multiplex PCR; TCRdb's version includes in-frame clones alone and lacks a portion of them. The sample has 33,000 or so clones; more than 85% are singletons. What was sequenced was PBMCs. These receptors all come from a donor between 10 and 35 years old with latent tuberculosis or without tuberculosis infection.

V and J are TRBV7-3 and TRBJ2-1; 10 nucleotides align to TRBD2. The CDR3 runs 19 residues. CDR1 and CDR2 (germline): SGHTA, FQGTGA. The trim removed 5 bases at V and 10 bases at J, leaving 23 bases unmatched. CDR3 nucleotides: TGTGCCAGCAGCCCCCGCCCCCTCCCTAGCGGGGGCCCCCTGTGGGAGCAGTTCTTC. As protein: CASSPRPLPSGGPLWEQFF.

The chain combines TRBV6-1 with TRBJ1-1, with 7 bases matching TRBD1. Germline CDR1 reads MNHNS; CDR2 reads SASEGT. The CDR3 extends over 14 amino acids. The V segment lost 6 bases and the J segment 0 bases; nucleotides outside the gene matches: 4. The CDR3 protein is CASRETGLNTEAFF. CDR3 DNA sequence: TGTGCCAGCAGGGAGACAGGGCTGAACACTGAAGCTTTCTTT.

This sequence joins TRBV10-3 and TRBJ1-1; D call uncertain. The germline CDR1 and CDR2 sequences are ENHRY and SYGVKD. The V and J ends lost 4 bases and 1 base respectively, with 13 bases between them. The length of the CDR3 is 15 residues. The CDR3 DNA reads as TGTGCCATCAGTGGGACTGGAGTCTCGAACACTGAAGCTTTCTTT. It translates to CAISGTGVSNTEAFF.

This chain connects TRBV5-1 to TRBJ2-3, with 8 bases aligning to TRBD2. Germline CDR1 reads SGHRS; CDR2 reads YFSETQ. The CDR3 sequence is 19 residues long. The ends lost 0 bases at V and 0 bases at J; junction bases unmatched: 12. CDR3 sequence (DNA): TGCGCCAGCAGCTTGGCAAGAGCAGCGGGGGATCATAGCACAGATACGCAGTATTTT. Its protein is CASSLARAAGDHSTDTQYF.

This clone was detected only once. CDR3 amino acids: CASSFGAGGWYEQYF. CDR3 nucleotides: TGTGCCAGCAGCTTTGGAGCGGGGGGGTGGTACGAGCAGTACTTC. V and J are TRBV7-2 and TRBJ2-7; TRBD2 matches 10 bases. The germline V gene has CDR1 SGHTA and CDR2 FQGNSA. Trimming at V came to 3 bases and at J to 4 bases, leaving 6 bases not matched to a gene. The CDR3 runs 15 residues.

The chain employs TRBV19 and TRBJ2-7; a weak D match, TRBD1 (6 bases). CDR3 length equals 14 residues. CDR1 and CDR2 (germline): LNHDA, SQIVND (reference sequence). V was pared by 5 bases and J by 3 bases, with 14 bases between. The CDR3 reads CASSGPGTNYEQYF. Written as DNA, the CDR3 is TGTGCCAGTAGTGGTCCCGGGACAAACTACGAGCAGTACTTC.

V is TRBV7-6 and J is TRBJ2-7; possible D gene TRBD1, 6 bases. Germline CDR1 SGHVS, CDR2 FNYEAQ. The germline V and J ends were trimmed by 2 bases and 3 bases, with 17 bases remaining between them. The CDR3 length is 16 residues. In DNA, the CDR3 is TGTGCCAGCAGCTTAACCCCTCAGGGGTTCCTCTACGAGCAGTACTTC. It codes for CASSLTPQGFLYEQYF.

The V call is TRBV9, the J call TRBJ1-5; tentative D call: TRBD1 (5 bases). The germline V and J ends were trimmed by 0 bases and 5 bases, with 12 bases remaining between them. Per the germline V gene, CDR1 is SGDLS and CDR2 is YYNGEE. The CDR3 is 15 amino acids. In DNA form, the CDR3 reads TGTGCCAGCAGCGTAGGAGGAAGGGGTTATCAGCCCCAGCATTTT. Translating it yields CASSVGGRGYQPQHF.

The gene calls are TRBV2 and TRBJ2-3; weak D call: TRBD2 (7 bases). The CDR3 extends over 13 amino acids. V was shortened by 11 bases and J by 8 bases, with 20 bases between the two germline ends. The germline CDR1 and CDR2 sequences are SNHLY and FYNNEI. The CDR3 loop reads CAGLGGGAATQYF. As DNA, the CDR3 is TGTGCCGGGCTAGGAGGGGGGGCTGCTACGCAGTATTTT.

This chain links TRBV7-3 with TRBJ2-5; 10 bases fit TRBD2. The ends lost 5 bases at V and 8 bases at J; junction bases unmatched: 8. Germline V gene data show CDR1 as SGHTA and CDR2 as FQGTGA. The CDR3 spans 14 residues. CDR3 sequence reads: CASSPGSSGGTQYF. CDR3 DNA sequence: TGTGCCAGCAGCCCCGGGTCTAGCGGGGGTACCCAGTACTTC.

This chain joins TRBV5-1 and TRBJ2-2; TRBD1 matches 8 bases. Germline V gene lookup returns CDR1 SGHRS and CDR2 YFSETQ. This CDR3 spans 15 amino acids. With 3 bases clipped from V and 6 bases from J, the junction kept 7 bases outside the gene matches. Here the CDR3 DNA reads TGCGCCAGCAGCTATGCAGGGGGCGTCGCCGGGGAGCTGTTTTTT. It encodes CASSYAGGVAGELFF.

This clone has just a few counts. The chain has TRBV5-4 and TRBJ2-7; 9 bases agree with TRBD1. The CDR3 loop spans 14 amino acids. V was clipped by 0 bases and J by 7 bases; unmatched bases: 5. CDR1 SGHNT and CDR2 YYREEE come from the germline V gene (reference sequence). The CDR3 nucleotides are TGTGCCAGCAGCTTGGGACAGGGGGTGCGGGAGCAGTACTTC. This encodes CASSLGQGVREQYF.

This clone has a single count. The chain joins TRBV30 to TRBJ1-5; the match to TRBD1 covers 10 bases. The CDR3 covers 12 residues. CDR1 GTSNPN and CDR2 SVGIG come from the germline V gene (reference sequence). The CDR3 is CAGGQGGQPQHF. Here the CDR3 DNA reads TGTGCTGGAGGACAGGGGGGTCAGCCCCAGCATTTT. The full variable domain, in which reference TRBV30 and TRBJ1-5 provide the parts outside the CDR3, is SQTIHQWPATLVQPVGSPLSLECTVEGTSNPNLYWYRQAAGRGLQLLFYSVGIGQISSEVPQNLSASRPQDRQFILSSKKLLLSDSGFYLCAGGQGGQPQHFGDGTRLSIL.

The chain combines TRBV21-1 with TRBJ1-1; the table's TRBD1 call for D was not verified on the DNA. TRBV21-1 is a pseudogene segment. The CDR3 extends over 18 amino acids. The CDR3 loop reads CASSNERDSGTLNTEAFF. The CDR3 DNA sequence: TGTGCCAGCAGCAATGAGAGGGATTCCGGGACACTGAACACTGAAGCTTTCTTT.

The chain joins TRBV9 to TRBJ1-1, with 7 nucleotides matching TRBD1. V trimming: 4 bases; J trimming: 7 bases; junction bases outside the gene matches: 7. The CDR3 is 13 amino acids. The V gene's germline CDR1 is SGDLS and CDR2 YYNGEE. CDR3 residues: CASSPQTGIEAFF. The CDR3 DNA sequence: TGTGCCAGCAGCCCTCAGACAGGGATTGAAGCTTTCTTT. Full variable domain (rest looked up from reference TRBV9 and TRBJ1-1): DSGVTQTPKHLITATGQRVTLRCSPRSGDLSVYWYQQSLDQGLQFLIQYYNGEERAKGNILERFSAQQFPDLHSELNLSSLELGDSALYFCASSPQTGIEAFFGQGTRLTVV.

The chain employs TRBV7-9 and TRBJ1-2; D uncertain. V was trimmed by 5 bases and J by 4 bases, leaving 11 bases between them. CDR3 size: 13 residues. CDR1 is SEHNR and CDR2 is FQNEAQ in the germline V gene (reference sequence). CDR3 amino acids: CASSPPGPYGYTF. The CDR3 bases are TGTGCCAGCAGCCCGCCAGGCCCCTATGGCTACACCTTC.

This chain connects TRBV6-1 to TRBJ1-2; D is ambiguous. Germline-derived CDR1 and CDR2 are MNHNS and SASEGT. The CDR3 sequence is 15 residues long. The V end was cut by 1 base, the J end by 8 bases, with 17 bases between. The CDR3 DNA is TGTGCCAGCAGTGAAGATCCCAGAGATTATAGCGGCTACACCTTC. Residues: CASSEDPRDYSGYTF.

This clone has a single count. The genes are TRBV2 and TRBJ2-4; a possible D gene is TRBD2 (7 bases). V lost 6 bases and J lost 0, with 15 bases in between. The CDR3 consists of 16 residues. Germline V gene lookup returns CDR1 SNHLY and CDR2 FYNNEI. CDR3 residues: CASSAMGGLAKNIQYF. As DNA, the CDR3 is TGTGCCAGCAGCGCCATGGGGGGGCTAGCCAAAAACATTCAGTACTTC.

The chain combines TRBV4-2 with TRBJ1-2, with 8 bases that match TRBD1. In germline, CDR1 is LGHNA, CDR2 YNFKEQ. There are 15 residues in the CDR3. V lost 4 bases to trimming and J lost 8 bases; unmatched junction nucleotides: 12. In DNA, the CDR3 is TGTGCCAGCAGCCTGAGGACAGGGCGGGAGATGGGCTACACCTTC. Amino acid sequence: CASSLRTGREMGYTF.

The genes are TRBV5-1 and TRBJ1-2; TRBD1 matches 7 bases. CDR1 is SGHRS, CDR2 YFSETQ, per germline. The V and J ends lost 2 bases and 3 bases, in that order; junction bases with no gene match: 4. This CDR3 contains 14 residues. CDR3 loop: CASSFEGGDYGYTF. The CDR3 nucleotides read TGCGCCAGCAGCTTTGAAGGGGGCGACTATGGCTACACCTTC.

The rearrangement joins TRBV5-1 to TRBJ1-1; D possibly corresponds to TRBD1 (6 bases). The length of the CDR3 is 14 residues. Trimming cost V 2 bases and J 1 base, with 9 bases left between them. Germline V lookup: CDR1 SGHRS, CDR2 YFSETQ. CDR3 sequence: CASSLLQGNTEAFF. DNA for the CDR3: TGCGCCAGCAGCTTATTACAGGGGAACACTGAAGCTTTCTTT.

The genes are TRBV6-4 and TRBJ2-2; D is uncertain. CDR1 MRHNA and CDR2 SNTAGT come from the germline V gene. Trimming removed 3 bases at V and 7 bases at J, with 6 bases between. The CDR3 runs 12 residues. Here the CDR3 DNA reads TGTGCCAGCAGTGAAGAGTACGGGGAGCTGTTTTTT. Translating it yields CASSEEYGELFF.

The J gene is TRBJ1-6, the V gene TRBV2; the D is unclear. The V and J ends lost 6 bases and 0 bases respectively, with 9 bases between them. The CDR3 sequence is 15 residues long. Germline values: CDR1 SNHLY, CDR2 FYNNEI. The CDR3 reads CASSRDNSYNSPLHF. The CDR3 region has the DNA TGTGCCAGCAGCCGAGACAACTCCTATAATTCACCCCTCCACTTT.

The chain combines TRBV19 with TRBJ1-2, with D tentatively TRBD1 (5 bases). The CDR3 loop spans 15 amino acids. Trimming pared 4 bases from V and 8 bases from J, leaving 20 bases between. CDR1 and CDR2 from the germline V gene are LNHDA and SQIVND (reference sequence). Here the CDR3 reads CASSTPKGPGEGYTF. The CDR3 DNA follows: TGTGCCAGTAGTACTCCGAAGGGGCCCGGAGAGGGCTACACCTTC.

The CDR3 region has the DNA TGTGCCAGCAGCCCCGACAGGGGGAGTGCCTATGGCTACACCTTC. It translates to CASSPDRGSAYGYTF. This rearrangement joins TRBV7-2 to TRBJ1-2; 9 bases match TRBD1. The germline V gene has CDR1 SGHTA and CDR2 FQGNSA. After removal of 5 bases from V and 4 bases from J, the junction contained 8 bases not matched to a gene. The CDR3 totals 15 residues.

The rearrangement links TRBV11-3 to TRBJ2-2; 11 nucleotides match TRBD1. V was pared by 5 bases and J by 5 bases, with 7 bases of the junction left unmatched. Germline V gene sequence: CDR1 SGHNT, CDR2 YENEEA. This CDR3 is built from 16 residues. CDR3: CASSAGTGGWTGELFF. The CDR3 bases are TGTGCCAGCAGCGCCGGGACAGGGGGTTGGACCGGGGAGCTGTTTTTT.

The rearrangement uses TRBV10-3 and TRBJ1-3; tentatively, D is TRBD1 (6 bases). With 5 bases removed from V and 0 bases from J, the gap between germline ends came to 11 bases. The length of the CDR3 is 15 residues. Germline-derived CDR1 and CDR2 are ENHRY and SYGVKD. The CDR3 bases are TGTGCCATCAGTCCGGACAGTCACTCTGGAAACACCATATATTTT. Amino acid sequence: CAISPDSHSGNTIYF.

This clone has only one observation. The chain couples TRBV7-2 to TRBJ1-1, with 10 bases matching TRBD1. V lost 5 bases to trimming and J lost 1 base; unmatched junction nucleotides: 10. CDR3 length: 17 residues. Germline CDR1 is SGHTA and CDR2 is FQGNSA. CDR3 nucleotides: TGTGCCAGCAGCCCCGAGACAGGGGGCGGTAGGAACACTGAAGCTTTCTTT. Its translation: CASSPETGGGRNTEAFF.

The V and J genes are TRBV10-3 and TRBJ2-3; the D gene is possibly TRBD2 (6 bases). The CDR3 spans 12 residues. Germline loops: CDR1 ENHRY, CDR2 SYGVKD. The ends were cut back, 5 bases at V and 6 bases at J, with 9 bases in the middle. CDR3 DNA: TGTGCCATCAGTACCGGGGGTGATACGCAGTATTTT. Protein product: CAISTGGDTQYF.